These T cell receptor beta chains were read from a single sample in a study of breast tumors, draining lymph nodes, adjacent tissues. TCRdb processed the multiplex PCR reads anew with MiXCR; each CDR3 protein has one entry. In the table there are approximately 60,000 distinct CDR3 sequences, roughly 57% of which are singletons. The specimen was breast tumor tissue. The receptors were sampled from a female donor with breast cancer. Some clones in this sample may be carry-over from other donors' samples. CDR3s include the opening cysteine and the closing phenylalanine or tryptophan. The D gene is left open where the match is weak. A clone size is listed for some rows: how often the clone was seen (once, few, many), or a class if it is expanded.

clone size	V gene	CDR3 length	D gene	J gene	CDR3 DNA	CDR3 protein
.	TRBV7-9	12	.	TRBJ1-2	TGTGCCAGCAGTGGAGGGGGTAGTGGCTACACCTTC	CASSGGGSGYTF
many	TRBV3-1	18	.	TRBJ2-1	TGTGCCAGCAGCCAAGGGGGTAAGGGCCGGAACTCCTACAATGAGCAGTTCTTC	CASSQGGKGRNSYNEQFF
many	TRBV7-8	14	.	TRBJ2-1	TGTGCCAGCAGCTTAGTGTTGGATTACAATGAGCAGTTCTTC	CASSLVLDYNEQFF
many	TRBV7-6	11	.	TRBJ2-1	TGTGCCAGCGGTGCGGACAATGAGCAGTTCTTC	CASGADNEQFF
.	TRBV20-1	12	TRBD1	TRBJ1-2	TGCAGTGCTAGACGGACAGGGGATGGCTCCACCTTC	CSARRTGDGSTF
once	TRBV6-6	14	.	TRBJ2-1	TGTGCCACTTCACTCCTGGACAGTTACAATGAGCAGTTCTTC	CATSLLDSYNEQFF
.	TRBV19	13	TRBD1	TRBJ1-4	TGTGCCAGTTGGACAGGGGGCAGAGAAAAACTGTTTTTT	CASWTGGREKLFF
.	TRBV14	14	.	TRBJ2-1	TGTGCCAGCAGCCGCCTGGGGAGTGGGAATGAGCAGTTCTTC	CASSRLGSGNEQFF
once	TRBV2	17	TRBD2	TRBJ2-5	TGTGCCAGCAGTGCGCGTCCTACTAGCGGGAGTGAAGAGACCCAGTACTTC	CASSARPTSGSEETQYF
.	TRBV24-1	14	.	TRBJ1-5	TGTGCCACCAGTGTGGCGACAGTCAATCAGCCCCAGCATTTT	CATSVATVNQPQHF
many	TRBV3-1	13	.	TRBJ1-2	TGTGCCAGCAGCCCCCCGGACCGAGATGGCTACACCTTC	CASSPPDRDGYTF
.	TRBV6-6	15	TRBD1	TRBJ2-7	TGTGCCAGCAGTTCCCAGGGACAGGGTTTCTACGAGCAGTACTTC	CASSSQGQGFYEQYF
.	TRBV5-1	16	TRBD1	TRBJ2-7	TGCGCCAGCAGCTTGGGGGGACAGGGGGCGCCGGGAGAGCAGTACTTC	CASSLGGQGAPGEQYF
.	TRBV20-1	14	TRBD1	TRBJ1-4	TGCAGTGTCTCGGTGGGGACAGATGATGAAAAACTGTTTTTT	CSVSVGTDDEKLFF
once	TRBV12-3/TRBV12-4	12	.	TRBJ2-1	TGTGCCAGCAGCCGAGCGCAAGACCTGCAGTTCTTC	CASSRAQDLQFF
.	TRBV13	16	TRBD1	TRBJ1-6	TGTGCCAGCAGCTTAGTTTCCGGGACAGCCAATTCACCCCTCCACTTT	CASSLVSGTANSPLHF
.	TRBV12-3/TRBV12-4	14	.	TRBJ2-2	TGTGCCAACAGTCCGCGACTAGGTGACGGGGGGCTGTTTTTT	CANSPRLGDGGLFF
many	TRBV19	15	.	TRBJ1-4	TGTGCCAGTAGTCCCCCCGCGGGGGGGAGGGAAAAACTGTTTTTT	CASSPPAGGREKLFF
.	TRBV28	12	.	TRBJ2-1	TGTGCCAGCAGTTCGGGACCAGGTGAGCAGTTCTTC	CASSSGPGEQFF
.	TRBV19	14	.	TRBJ2-3	TGTGCCAGTAGTTCGGGGCGGGGTATGAATACGCAGTATTTT	CASSSGRGMNTQYF
many	TRBV2	13	TRBD1	TRBJ2-1	TGTGCCAGCAGTGGACAGGGGGACAATGAGCAGTTCTTC	CASSGQGDNEQFF
few	TRBV7-9	12	.	TRBJ1-6	TGTGCCAGCGGGACACCTTATTCACCCCTCCACTTT	CASGTPYSPLHF
many	TRBV7-8	14	.	TRBJ2-7	TGTGCCAGCAGCTTAGGCCCCGAGAGCTACGAGCAGTACTTC	CASSLGPESYEQYF
.	TRBV29-1	12	.	TRBJ2-5	TGCAGCAGTGCCCAACACCAAGAGACCCAGTACTTC	CSSAQHQETQYF
.	TRBV6-2/TRBV6-3	15	TRBD2	TRBJ2-1	TGTGCCAGCAGTCTGGGGACTAGCACGGGGAATGAGCAGTTCTTC	CASSLGTSTGNEQFF
.	TRBV9	13	.	TRBJ1-6	TGTGCCAGCAGCGTAGATCTGAATTCACCCCTCCACTTT	CASSVDLNSPLHF
.	TRBV25-1	11	.	TRBJ2-7	TGTGCCAGCAGTGATGGGGCCGAGCAGTACTTC	CASSDGAEQYF
.	TRBV20-1	16	TRBD1	TRBJ2-7	TGCAGTGCTAGGTTACGCCGGGACAGGGGATCCTACGAGCAGTACTTC	CSARLRRDRGSYEQYF
many	TRBV3-1	11	.	TRBJ1-2	TGTGCCAGTTTAGCTAACTATGGCTACACCTTC	CASLANYGYTF
.	TRBV5-1	14	.	TRBJ2-3	TGCGCCAGCAGCTTGCTGGGCATTACAGATACGCAGTATTTT	CASSLLGITDTQYF
.	TRBV19	16	.	TRBJ1-5	TGTGCCATATTAAGGCCGAAAATTAATAGCAATCAGCCCCAGCATTTT	CAILRPKINSNQPQHF
once	TRBV20-1	16	TRBD1	TRBJ1-2	TGCAGTGCTAGAGTCGCCCCGGAGGACAGGGGATGGGGCTACACCTTC	CSARVAPEDRGWGYTF
.	TRBV29-1	13	.	TRBJ2-1	TGCAGCTACGGGGGAAGCTCCTACAATGAGCAGTTCTTC	CSYGGSSYNEQFF
.	TRBV24-1	16	.	TRBJ2-1	TGTGCCACCAGTGATTTGGAGGACAGAGGGGTAAATGAGCAGTTCTTC	CATSDLEDRGVNEQFF
hyperexpanded	TRBV7-2	15	TRBD1	TRBJ1-4	TGTGCCAGCAGCTTCCTACAGGGGTGGGACGAAAAACTGTTTTTT	CASSFLQGWDEKLFF
.	TRBV6-4	15	.	TRBJ1-5	TGTGCCAGCAGTCTGGGGACTAGCGGGGGGCAGCCCCAGCATTTT	CASSLGTSGGQPQHF
many	TRBV10-3	15	TRBD2	TRBJ2-7	TGTGCCATCAGTGGAGCTAGCGGGAGTGAATACGAGCAGTACTTC	CAISGASGSEYEQYF
many	TRBV19	14	.	TRBJ1-5	TGTGCCAGTAGTATAGAGGGCCTCCGACAGCCCCAGCATTTT	CASSIEGLRQPQHF
.	TRBV2	15	TRBD2	TRBJ2-2	TGTGCCAGCAGTGCCACCGGGGGAGGGGCCGGGGAGCTGTTTTTT	CASSATGGGAGELFF
.	TRBV20-1	15	.	TRBJ1-5	TGCAGTGCTAGAGATAGGGGGTATGAGGGACAGCCCCAGCATTTT	CSARDRGYEGQPQHF
many	TRBV4-1	16	.	TRBJ1-2	TGCGCCAGCAGCCAAGATAAAAGGAATCTGGGGAAGGGCTACACCTTC	CASSQDKRNLGKGYTF